The 6 T cell receptor beta chains in this list originate from one sample, sequenced in a study of CD8 T cells in Susac syndrome. RNA totalling roughly 0.5 to 1 ug underwent reverse transcription with random hexamers. Using its own MiXCR run on the immunoSEQ multiplex PCR reads, TCRdb lists one record per CDR3 protein. This table has some 200,000 distinct CDR3 sequences, approximately 95% appearing once. Sequences were obtained from CD8+ T cells from PBMCs. The receptor source for this set is a human donor with Susac syndrome.

The rearrangement uses TRBV11-1 and TRBJ2-7; D gene unclear. Trimming took 2 bases from V and 2 from J, leaving 10 bases between them. This CDR3 comprises 14 residues. Germline assignment: CDR1 SGHAT and CDR2 FQDESV (reference sequence). The CDR3 sequence is CASSLSPGTYEQYF. CDR3 bases: TGTGCCAGCAGCTTAAGCCCCGGAACCTACGAGCAGTACTTC.

V usage is TRBV30 and J usage is TRBJ2-7; TRBD2 might be the D (5 bases). The CDR3 has 14 residues. Per germline, CDR1 GTSNPN and CDR2 SVGIG (reference sequence). V lost 0 bases, J lost 3 bases, and 12 bases lay in between. CDR3 coding DNA: TGTGCCTGGAGTGTAACTTACGGGATCTACGAGCAGTACTTC. As protein: CAWSVTYGIYEQYF.

The V and J genes are TRBV9 and TRBJ2-3; 12 bases fit TRBD2. The CDR3 contains 16 residues. Trimming took 3 bases from V and 2 from J; bases not matched to a gene: 4. Germline V gene lookup returns CDR1 SGDLS and CDR2 YYNGEE. The CDR3 region has the DNA TGTGCCAGCAGCGCTACTAGCGGGGGGAACACAGATACGCAGTATTTT. Translating gives CASSATSGGNTDTQYF.

The chain couples TRBV27 to TRBJ1-1, with D possibly being TRBD1 (5 bases). CDR1 and CDR2 (germline): MNHEY, SMNVEV (reference sequence). With 6 bases removed from V and 1 base from J, the gap between germline ends came to 18 bases. The length of the CDR3 is 16 residues. CDR3 sequence (DNA): TGTGCCAGCAGCCAAGCGTCGGGACTGGGGAACACTGAAGCTTTCTTT. Its protein product is CASSQASGLGNTEAFF.

The gene calls are TRBV6-2 or TRBV6-3 and TRBJ2-7, with a possible D match to TRBD2 (5 bases). Germline CDR1 and CDR2: MNHEY and SVGEGT. The CDR3 covers 14 residues. Deletions cut 3 bases from V and 3 bases from J, with 12 bases between. The CDR3 sequence: CASSYTGYYYEQYF. Here the CDR3 DNA reads TGTGCCAGCAGTTATACGGGATATTACTACGAGCAGTACTTC.

This rearrangement joins TRBV25-1 to TRBJ1-2, with 9 bases fitting TRBD1. The CDR3 sequence is 14 residues long. In germline, CDR1 is MGHDK, CDR2 SYGVNS. Trimming removed 8 bases from V and 0 bases from J; junction bases left unmatched: 4. CDR3 region: CASGRQGANYGYTF. CDR3 nucleotide sequence: TGTGCCAGCGGGAGACAGGGGGCTAACTATGGCTACACCTTC.